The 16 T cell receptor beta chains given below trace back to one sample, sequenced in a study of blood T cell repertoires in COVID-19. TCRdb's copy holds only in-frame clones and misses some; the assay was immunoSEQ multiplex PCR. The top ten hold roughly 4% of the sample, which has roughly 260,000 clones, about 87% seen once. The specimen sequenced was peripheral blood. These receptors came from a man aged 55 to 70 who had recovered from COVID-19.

CDR3 residues: CASSFQGGTVNFYGYTF. As DNA, the CDR3 is TGTGCCAGCAGTTTTCAAGGGGGGACAGTCAACTTCTATGGCTACACCTTC. This chain uses TRBV27 with TRBJ1-2, with 7 bases identical to TRBD1. The V gene end was trimmed by 3 bases and the J gene end by 4 bases; junction bases not matched to a gene: 14. The length of the CDR3 is 17 residues. Germline CDR1 MNHEY, CDR2 SMNVEV (reference sequence).

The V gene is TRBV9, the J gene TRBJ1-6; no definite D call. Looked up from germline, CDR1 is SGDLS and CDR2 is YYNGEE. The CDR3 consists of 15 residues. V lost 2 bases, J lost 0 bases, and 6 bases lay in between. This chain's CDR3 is CASSVLSSYNSPLHF. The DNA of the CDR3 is TGTGCCAGCAGCGTTTTGAGCTCCTATAATTCACCCCTCCACTTT.

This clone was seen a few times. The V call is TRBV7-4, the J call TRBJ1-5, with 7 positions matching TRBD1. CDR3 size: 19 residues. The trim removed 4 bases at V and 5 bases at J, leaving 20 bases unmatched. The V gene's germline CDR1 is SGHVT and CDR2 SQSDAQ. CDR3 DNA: TGTGCCAGCAGCTCTGGCTCTCCTGCTCAGGGGGGTTTTGATCAGCCCCAGCATTTT. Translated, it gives CASSSGSPAQGGFDQPQHF. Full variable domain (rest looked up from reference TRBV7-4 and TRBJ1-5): GAGVSQSPRYKVAKRGRDVALRCDSISGHVTLYWYRQTLGQGSEVLTYSQSDAQRDKSGRPSGRFSAERPERSVSTLKIQRTEQGDSAVYLCASSSGSPAQGGFDQPQHFGDGTRLSIL.

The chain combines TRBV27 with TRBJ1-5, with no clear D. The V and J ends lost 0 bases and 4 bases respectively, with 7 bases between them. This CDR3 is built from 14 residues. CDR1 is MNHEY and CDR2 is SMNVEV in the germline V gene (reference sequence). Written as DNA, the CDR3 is TGTGCCAGCAGTTTATCCGCCGGGAATCAGCCCCAGCATTTT. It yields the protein CASSLSAGNQPQHF.

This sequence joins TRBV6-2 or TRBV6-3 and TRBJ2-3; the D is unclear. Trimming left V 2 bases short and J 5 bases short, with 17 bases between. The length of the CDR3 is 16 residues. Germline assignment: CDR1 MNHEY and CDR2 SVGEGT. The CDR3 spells CASSYGSLIGVDTQYF. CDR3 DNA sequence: TGTGCCAGCAGTTACGGTAGCCTGATTGGCGTAGATACGCAGTATTTT.

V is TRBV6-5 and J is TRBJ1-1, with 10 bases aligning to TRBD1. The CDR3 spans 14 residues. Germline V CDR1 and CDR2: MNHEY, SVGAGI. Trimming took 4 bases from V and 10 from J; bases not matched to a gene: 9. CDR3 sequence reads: CASSSRQGAVGAFF. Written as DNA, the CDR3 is TGTGCCAGCAGTTCGAGACAGGGGGCGGTTGGAGCTTTCTTT.

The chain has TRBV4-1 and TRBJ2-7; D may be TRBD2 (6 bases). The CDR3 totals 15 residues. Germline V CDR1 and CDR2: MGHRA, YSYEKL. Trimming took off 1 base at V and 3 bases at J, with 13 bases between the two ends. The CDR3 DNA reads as TGCGCCAGCAGCCAAGTACGTAGCGGCGGCTACGAGCAGTACTTC. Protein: CASSQVRSGGYEQYF.

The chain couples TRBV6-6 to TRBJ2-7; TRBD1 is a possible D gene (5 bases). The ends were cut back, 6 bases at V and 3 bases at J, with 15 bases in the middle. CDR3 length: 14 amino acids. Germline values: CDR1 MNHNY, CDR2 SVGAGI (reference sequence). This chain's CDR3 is CASSMTVNLYEQYF. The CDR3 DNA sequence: TGTGCCAGCAGCATGACAGTAAACCTCTACGAGCAGTACTTC.

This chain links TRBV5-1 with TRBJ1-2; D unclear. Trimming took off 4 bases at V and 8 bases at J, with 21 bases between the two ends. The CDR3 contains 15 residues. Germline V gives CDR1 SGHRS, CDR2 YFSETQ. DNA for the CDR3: TGCGCCAGCAGCCGCTTAGCGGTTGAAACGGGGGGCTACACCTTC. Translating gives CASSRLAVETGGYTF.

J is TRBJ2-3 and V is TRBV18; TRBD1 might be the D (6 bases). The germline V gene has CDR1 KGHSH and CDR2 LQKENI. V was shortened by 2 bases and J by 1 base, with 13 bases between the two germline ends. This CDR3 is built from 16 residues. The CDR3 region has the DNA TGTGCCAGCTCACCAACAGGGTTGCAGCGCACAGATACGCAGTATTTT. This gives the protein CASSPTGLQRTDTQYF.

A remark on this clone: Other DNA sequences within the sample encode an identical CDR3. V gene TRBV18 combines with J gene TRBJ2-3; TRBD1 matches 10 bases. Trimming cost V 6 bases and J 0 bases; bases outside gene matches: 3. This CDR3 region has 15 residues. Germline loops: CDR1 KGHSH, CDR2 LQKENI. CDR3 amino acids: CASSSGQGSTDTQYF. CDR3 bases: TGTGCCAGCTCCTCGGGACAGGGGAGCACAGATACGCAGTATTTT.

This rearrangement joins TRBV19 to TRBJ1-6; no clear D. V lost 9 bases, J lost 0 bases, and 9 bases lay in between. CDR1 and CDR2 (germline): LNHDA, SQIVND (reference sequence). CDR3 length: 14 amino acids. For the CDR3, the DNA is TGTGCCAGCCGAACGAGCTCCTATAATTCACCCCTCCACTTT. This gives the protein CASRTSSYNSPLHF.

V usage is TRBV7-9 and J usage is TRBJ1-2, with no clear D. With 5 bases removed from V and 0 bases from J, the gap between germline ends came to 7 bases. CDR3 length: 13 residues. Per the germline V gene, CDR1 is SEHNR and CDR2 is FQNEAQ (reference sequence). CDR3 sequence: CASSPAANYGYTF. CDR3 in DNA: TGTGCCAGCAGCCCTGCAGCTAACTATGGCTACACCTTC.

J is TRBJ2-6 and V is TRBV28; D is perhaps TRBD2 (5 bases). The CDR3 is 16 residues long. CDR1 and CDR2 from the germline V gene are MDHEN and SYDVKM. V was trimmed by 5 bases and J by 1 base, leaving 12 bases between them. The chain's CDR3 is CASSPKRLSGANVLTF. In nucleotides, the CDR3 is TGTGCCAGCAGTCCCAAGCGGCTGTCTGGGGCCAACGTCCTGACTTTC.

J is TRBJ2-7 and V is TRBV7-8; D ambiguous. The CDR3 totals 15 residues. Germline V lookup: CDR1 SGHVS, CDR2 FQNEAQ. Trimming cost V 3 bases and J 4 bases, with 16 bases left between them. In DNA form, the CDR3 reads TGTGCCAGCAGCTTGGGTGGATTGAGACAATACGAGCAGTACTTC. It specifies CASSLGGLRQYEQYF.

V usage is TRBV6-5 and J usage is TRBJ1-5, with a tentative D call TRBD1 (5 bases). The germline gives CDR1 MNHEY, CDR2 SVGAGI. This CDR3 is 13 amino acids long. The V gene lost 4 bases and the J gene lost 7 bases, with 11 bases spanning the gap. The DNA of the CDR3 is TGTGCCAGCAGTTTGGGGGGGAGCCAGCCCCAGCATTTT. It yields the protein CASSLGGSQPQHF.